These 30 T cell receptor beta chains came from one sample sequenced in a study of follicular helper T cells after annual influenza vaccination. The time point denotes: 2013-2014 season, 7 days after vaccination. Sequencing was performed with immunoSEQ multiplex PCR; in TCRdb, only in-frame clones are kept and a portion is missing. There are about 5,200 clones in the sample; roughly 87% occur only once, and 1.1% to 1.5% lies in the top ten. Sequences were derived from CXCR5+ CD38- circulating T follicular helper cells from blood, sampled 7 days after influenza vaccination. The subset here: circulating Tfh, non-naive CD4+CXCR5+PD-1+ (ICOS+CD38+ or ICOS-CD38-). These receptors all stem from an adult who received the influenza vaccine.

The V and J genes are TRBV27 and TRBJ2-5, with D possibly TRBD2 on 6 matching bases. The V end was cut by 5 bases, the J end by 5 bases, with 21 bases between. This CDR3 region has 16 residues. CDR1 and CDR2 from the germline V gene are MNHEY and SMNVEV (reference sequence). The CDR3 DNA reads TGTGCCAGCAGTCCCACCCCTAGCGCGAAGAGGGAGACCCAGTACTTC. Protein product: CASSPTPSAKRETQYF.

The CDR3 DNA reads TGTGCCAGCAGCCTGGGACACCTCTACGAGCAGTACTTC. This gives the protein CASSLGHLYEQYF. The rearrangement links TRBV7-2 to TRBJ2-7; D perhaps matches TRBD1 (6 bases). CDR1 SGHTA and CDR2 FQGNSA come from the germline V gene. This CDR3 is built from 13 residues. V gave up 5 bases and J gave up 3 bases, with 11 bases separating them.

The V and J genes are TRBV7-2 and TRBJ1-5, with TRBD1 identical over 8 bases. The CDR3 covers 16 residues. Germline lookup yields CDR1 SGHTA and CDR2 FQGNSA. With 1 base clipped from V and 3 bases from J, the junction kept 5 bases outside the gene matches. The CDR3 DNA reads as TGTGCCAGCAGCTTAGGACCGGACAGGGTCAATCAGCCCCAGCATTTT. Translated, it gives CASSLGPDRVNQPQHF. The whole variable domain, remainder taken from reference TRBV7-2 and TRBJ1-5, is GAGVSQSPSNKVTEKGKDVELRCDPISGHTALYWYRQSLGQGLEFLIYFQGNSAPDKSGLPSDRFSAERTGGSVSTLTIQRTQQEDSAVYLCASSLGPDRVNQPQHFGDGTRLSIL.

CDR3 coding DNA: TGTGCCAGCAGTGACGGCCTAGCGGCCGGGGAGCTGTTTTTT. This translates into CASSDGLAAGELFF. The V call is TRBV2, the J call TRBJ2-2, with 7 bases matching TRBD2. CDR3 length: 14 amino acids. The J segment lost 6 bases and the V segment lost 3 bases, leaving 4 bases of the junction unmatched. In germline, CDR1 is SNHLY, CDR2 FYNNEI. The full variable domain, in which reference TRBV2 and TRBJ2-2 provide the parts outside the CDR3, is EPEVTQTPSHQVTQMGQEVILRCVPISNHLYFYWYRQILGQKVEFLVSFYNNEISEKSEIFDDQFSVERPDGSNFTLKIRSTKLEDSAMYFCASSDGLAAGELFFGEGSRLTVL.

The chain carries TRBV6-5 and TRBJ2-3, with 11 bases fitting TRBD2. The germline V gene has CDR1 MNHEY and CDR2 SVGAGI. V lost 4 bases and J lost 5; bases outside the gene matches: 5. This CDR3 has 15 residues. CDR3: CASSLLAGEKDTQYF. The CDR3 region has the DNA TGTGCCAGCAGTTTACTAGCGGGAGAGAAAGATACGCAGTATTTT.

The CDR3 nucleotides are TGTGCCAGCAGCCAAGGACTAGCGCCCACCGGGGAGCTGTTTTTT. Protein product: CASSQGLAPTGELFF. This chain uses TRBV7-3 with TRBJ2-2; 9 positions agree with TRBD2. The CDR3 spans 15 residues. Germline-derived CDR1 and CDR2 are SGHTA and FQGTGA. The trim removed 5 bases at V and 4 bases at J, leaving 5 bases unmatched. The entire variable domain, with the rest obtained from reference TRBV7-3 and TRBJ2-2, is as follows: GAGVSQTPSNKVTEKGKYVELRCDPISGHTALYWYRQSLGQGPEFLIYFQGTGAADDSGLPNDRFFAVRPEGSVSTLKIQRTERGDSAVYLCASSQGLAPTGELFFGEGSRLTVL.

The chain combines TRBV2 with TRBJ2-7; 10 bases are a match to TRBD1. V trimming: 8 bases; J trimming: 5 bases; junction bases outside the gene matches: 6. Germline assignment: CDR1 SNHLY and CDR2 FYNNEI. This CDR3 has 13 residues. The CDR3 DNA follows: TGTGCCAGCCGACAGGGGGCGCGGGACGAGCAGTACTTC. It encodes CASRQGARDEQYF.

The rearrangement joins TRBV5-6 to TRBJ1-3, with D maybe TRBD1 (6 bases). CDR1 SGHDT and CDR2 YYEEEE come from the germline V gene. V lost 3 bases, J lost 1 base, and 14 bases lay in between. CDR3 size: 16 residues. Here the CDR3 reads CASSSPGGPSGNTIYF. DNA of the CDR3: TGTGCCAGCAGCTCCCCCGGGGGGCCTTCTGGAAACACCATATATTTT.

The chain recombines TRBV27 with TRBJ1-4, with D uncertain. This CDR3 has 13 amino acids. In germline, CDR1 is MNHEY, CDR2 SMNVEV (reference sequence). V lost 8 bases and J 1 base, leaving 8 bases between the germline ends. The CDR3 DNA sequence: TGTGCCAGCCGGAGGCGAACTAATGAAAAACTGTTTTTT. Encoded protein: CASRRRTNEKLFF.

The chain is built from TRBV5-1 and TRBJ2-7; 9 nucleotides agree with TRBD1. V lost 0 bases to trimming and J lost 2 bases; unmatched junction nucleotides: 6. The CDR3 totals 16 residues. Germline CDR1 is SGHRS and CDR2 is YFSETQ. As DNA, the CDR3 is TGCGCCAGCAGCTTGGGCCCACAGGGGGCGACCTACGAGCAGTACTTC. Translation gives CASSLGPQGATYEQYF. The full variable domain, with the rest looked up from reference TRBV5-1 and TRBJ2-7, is KAGVTQTPRYLIKTRGQQVTLSCSPISGHRSVSWYQQTPGQGLQFLFEYFSETQRNKGNFPGRFSGRQFSNSRSEMNVSTLELGDSALYLCASSLGPQGATYEQYFGPGTRLTVT.

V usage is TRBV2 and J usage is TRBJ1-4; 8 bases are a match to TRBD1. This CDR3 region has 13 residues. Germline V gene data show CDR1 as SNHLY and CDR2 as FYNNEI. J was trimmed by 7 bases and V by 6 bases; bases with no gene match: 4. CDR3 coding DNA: TGTGCCAGCAGGCAGGGGGCCGTTGAAAAACTGTTTTTT. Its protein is CASRQGAVEKLFF.

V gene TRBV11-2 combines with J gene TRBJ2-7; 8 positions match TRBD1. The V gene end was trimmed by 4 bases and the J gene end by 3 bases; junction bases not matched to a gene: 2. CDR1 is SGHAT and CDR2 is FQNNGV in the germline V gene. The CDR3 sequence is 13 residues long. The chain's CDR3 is CASSSGTGYEQYF. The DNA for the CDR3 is TGTGCCAGCAGCTCCGGGACAGGCTACGAGCAGTACTTC.

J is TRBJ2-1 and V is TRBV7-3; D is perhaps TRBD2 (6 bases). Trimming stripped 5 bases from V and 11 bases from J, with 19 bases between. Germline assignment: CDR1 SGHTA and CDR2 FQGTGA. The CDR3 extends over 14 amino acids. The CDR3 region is CASSPGTGLHQQFF. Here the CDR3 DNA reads TGTGCCAGCAGCCCCGGGACGGGACTCCATCAGCAGTTCTTC. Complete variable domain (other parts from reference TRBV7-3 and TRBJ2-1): GAGVSQTPSNKVTEKGKYVELRCDPISGHTALYWYRQSLGQGPEFLIYFQGTGAADDSGLPNDRFFAVRPEGSVSTLKIQRTERGDSAVYLCASSPGTGLHQQFFGPGTRLTVL.

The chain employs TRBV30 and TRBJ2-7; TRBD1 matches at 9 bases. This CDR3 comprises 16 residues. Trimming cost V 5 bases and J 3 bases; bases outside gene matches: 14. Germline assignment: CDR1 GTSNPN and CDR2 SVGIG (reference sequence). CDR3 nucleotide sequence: TGTGCCTGGGTTACTGCATACAGGGGGCGAAACTACGAGCAGTACTTC. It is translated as CAWVTAYRGRNYEQYF.

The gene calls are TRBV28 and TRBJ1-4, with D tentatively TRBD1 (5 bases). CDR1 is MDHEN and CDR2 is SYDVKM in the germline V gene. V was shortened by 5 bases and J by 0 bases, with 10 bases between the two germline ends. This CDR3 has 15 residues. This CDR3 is CASSGAFPTNEKLFF. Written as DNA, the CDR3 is TGTGCCAGCAGTGGGGCCTTCCCAACTAATGAAAAACTGTTTTTT. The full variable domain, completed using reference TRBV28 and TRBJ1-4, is DVKVTQSSRYLVKRTGEKVFLECVQDMDHENMFWYRQDPGLGLRLIYFSYDVKMKEKGDIPEGYSVSREKKERFSLILESASTNQTSMYLCASSGAFPTNEKLFFGSGTQLSVL.

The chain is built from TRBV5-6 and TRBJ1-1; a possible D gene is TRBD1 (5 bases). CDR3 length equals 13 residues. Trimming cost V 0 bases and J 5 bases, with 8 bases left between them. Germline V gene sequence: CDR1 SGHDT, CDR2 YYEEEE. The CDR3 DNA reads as TGTGCCAGCAGCTTGGCAGGGCAAACTGAAGCTTTCTTT. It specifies CASSLAGQTEAFF. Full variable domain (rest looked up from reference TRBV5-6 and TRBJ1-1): DAGVTQSPTHLIKTRGQQVTLRCSPKSGHDTVSWYQQALGQGPQFIFQYYEEEERQRGNFPDRFSGHQFPNYSSELNVNALLLGDSALYLCASSLAGQTEAFFGQGTRLTVV.

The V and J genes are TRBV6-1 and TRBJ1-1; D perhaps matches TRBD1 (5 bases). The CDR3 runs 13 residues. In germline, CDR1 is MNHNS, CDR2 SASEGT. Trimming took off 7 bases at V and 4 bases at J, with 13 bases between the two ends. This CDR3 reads CASMRGGSTEAFF. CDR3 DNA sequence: TGTGCCAGCATGCGGGGCGGGTCCACTGAAGCTTTCTTT.

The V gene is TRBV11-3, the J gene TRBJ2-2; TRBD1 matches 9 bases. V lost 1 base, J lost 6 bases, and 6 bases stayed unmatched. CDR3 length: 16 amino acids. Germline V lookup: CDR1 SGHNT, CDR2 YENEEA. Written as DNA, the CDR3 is TGTGCCAGCAGCTTAGCCTCCGGGACAGGGCCCGGGGAGCTGTTTTTT. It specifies CASSLASGTGPGELFF.

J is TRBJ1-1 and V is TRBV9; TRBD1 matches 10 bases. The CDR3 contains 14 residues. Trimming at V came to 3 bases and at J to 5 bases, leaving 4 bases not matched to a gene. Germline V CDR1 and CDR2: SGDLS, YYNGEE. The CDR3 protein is CASSAGQGVTEAFF. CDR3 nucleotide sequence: TGTGCCAGCAGCGCAGGACAGGGGGTAACTGAAGCTTTCTTT.

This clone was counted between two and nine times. CDR3 sequence reads: CASSPEAGLGAQYF. In nucleotides, the CDR3 is TGTGCCAGCAGCCCCGAGGCGGGATTAGGGGCCCAGTACTTC. This rearrangement joins TRBV7-2 to TRBJ2-5, with D maybe TRBD2 (6 bases). CDR1 and CDR2 from the germline V gene are SGHTA and FQGNSA. The CDR3 consists of 14 residues. V lost 5 bases to trimming and J lost 9 bases, with 19 bases between them.

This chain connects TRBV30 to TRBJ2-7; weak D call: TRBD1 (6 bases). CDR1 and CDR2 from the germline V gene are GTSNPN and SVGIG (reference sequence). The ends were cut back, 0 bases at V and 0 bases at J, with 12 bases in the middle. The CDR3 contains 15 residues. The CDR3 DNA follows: TGTGCCTGGAGTGTAGGCACGGACAGCTCCTACGAGCAGTACTTC. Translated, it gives CAWSVGTDSSYEQYF. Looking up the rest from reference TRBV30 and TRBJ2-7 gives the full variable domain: SQTIHQWPATLVQPVGSPLSLECTVEGTSNPNLYWYRQAAGRGLQLLFYSVGIGQISSEVPQNLSASRPQDRQFILSSKKLLLSDSGFYLCAWSVGTDSSYEQYFGPGTRLTVT.

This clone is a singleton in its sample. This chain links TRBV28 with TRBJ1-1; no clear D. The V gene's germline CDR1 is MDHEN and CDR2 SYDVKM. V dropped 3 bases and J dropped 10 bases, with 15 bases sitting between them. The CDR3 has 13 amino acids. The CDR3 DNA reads TGTGCCAGCAGTTTGAGGGTAACGGATCGAGCTTTCTTT. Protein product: CASSLRVTDRAFF.

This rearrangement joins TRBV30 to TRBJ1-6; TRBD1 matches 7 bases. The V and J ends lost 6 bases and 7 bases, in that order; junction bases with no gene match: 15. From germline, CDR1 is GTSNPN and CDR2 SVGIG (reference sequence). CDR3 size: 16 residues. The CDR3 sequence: CACKDRRVGWNSPLHF. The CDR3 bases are TGTGCCTGTAAGGACAGGCGCGTTGGGTGGAATTCACCCCTCCACTTT.

The CDR3 DNA is TGCAGCGTTGATCGGGTCGGGACTAGCAATGAGCAGTTCTTC. It encodes CSVDRVGTSNEQFF. The rearrangement joins TRBV29-1 to TRBJ2-1; TRBD2 matches at 8 bases. The CDR3 extends over 14 amino acids. Unmatched junction bases numbered 7, after V lost 3 bases and J lost 6 bases. Germline values: CDR1 SQVTM, CDR2 ANQGSEA.

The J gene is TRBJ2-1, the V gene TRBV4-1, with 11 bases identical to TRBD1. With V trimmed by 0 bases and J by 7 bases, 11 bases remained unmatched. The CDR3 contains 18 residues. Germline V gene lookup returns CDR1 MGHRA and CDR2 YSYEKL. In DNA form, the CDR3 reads TGCGCCAGCAGCCAAGATCCTGGGAGGGGGACAGGGGGGAATGAGCAGTTCTTC. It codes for CASSQDPGRGTGGNEQFF.

The CDR3 spells CASSLVSGGGLSEQYF. The CDR3 DNA reads as TGTGCCAGCAGCTTAGTTTCAGGGGGCGGCTTAAGCGAGCAGTACTTC. This chain uses TRBV7-8 with TRBJ2-7; 8 bases are shared with TRBD1. CDR3 length: 16 residues. From germline, CDR1 is SGHVS and CDR2 FQNEAQ. The V segment lost 1 base and the J segment 6 bases; nucleotides outside the gene matches: 11. The complete variable domain, with remaining parts taken from reference TRBV7-8 and TRBJ2-7, reads GAGVSQSPRYKVAKRGQDVALRCDPISGHVSLFWYQQALGQGPEFLTYFQNEAQLDKSGLPSDRFFAERPEGSVSTLKIQRTQQEDSAVYLCASSLVSGGGLSEQYFGPGTRLTVT.

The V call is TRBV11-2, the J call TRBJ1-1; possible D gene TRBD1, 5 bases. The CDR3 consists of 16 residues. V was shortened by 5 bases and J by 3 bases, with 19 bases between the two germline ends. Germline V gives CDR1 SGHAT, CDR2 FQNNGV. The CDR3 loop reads CASSPRGVGGHTEAFF. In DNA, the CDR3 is TGTGCCAGCAGCCCCCGTGGGGTGGGGGGACACACTGAAGCTTTCTTT. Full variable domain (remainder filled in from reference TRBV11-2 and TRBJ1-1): EAGVAQSPRYKIIEKRQSVAFWCNPISGHATLYWYQQILGQGPKLLIQFQNNGVVDDSQLPKDRFSAERLKGVDSTLKIQPAKLEDSAVYLCASSPRGVGGHTEAFFGQGTRLTVV.

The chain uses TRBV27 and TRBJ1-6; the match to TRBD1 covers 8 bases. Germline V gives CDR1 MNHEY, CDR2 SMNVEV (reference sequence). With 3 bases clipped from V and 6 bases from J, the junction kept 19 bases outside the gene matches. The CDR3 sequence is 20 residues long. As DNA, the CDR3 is TGTGCCAGCAGTTTTCACCCCGGACAGGGAGCAATATTGTCTAATTCACCCCTCCACTTT. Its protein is CASSFHPGQGAILSNSPLHF.

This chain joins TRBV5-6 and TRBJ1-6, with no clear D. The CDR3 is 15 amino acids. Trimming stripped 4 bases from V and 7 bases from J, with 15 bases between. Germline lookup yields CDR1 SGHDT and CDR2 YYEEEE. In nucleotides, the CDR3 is TGTGCCAGCAGCCTAATGGAGGGCGGGAATTCACCCCTCCACTTT. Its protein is CASSLMEGGNSPLHF.

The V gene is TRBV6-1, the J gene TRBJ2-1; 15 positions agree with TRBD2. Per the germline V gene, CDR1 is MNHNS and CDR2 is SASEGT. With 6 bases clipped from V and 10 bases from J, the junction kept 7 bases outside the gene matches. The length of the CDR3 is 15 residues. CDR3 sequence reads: CASRKGLAGGGEQFF. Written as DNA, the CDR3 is TGTGCCAGCAGGAAGGGACTAGCGGGAGGTGGCGAGCAGTTCTTC.